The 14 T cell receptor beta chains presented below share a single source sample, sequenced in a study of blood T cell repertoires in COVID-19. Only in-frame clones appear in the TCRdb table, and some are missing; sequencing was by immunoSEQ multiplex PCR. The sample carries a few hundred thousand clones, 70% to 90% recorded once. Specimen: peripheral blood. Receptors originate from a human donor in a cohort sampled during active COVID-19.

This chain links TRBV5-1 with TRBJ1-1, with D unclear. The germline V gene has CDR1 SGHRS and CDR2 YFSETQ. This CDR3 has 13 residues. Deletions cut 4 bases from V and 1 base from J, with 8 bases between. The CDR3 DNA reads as TGCGCCAGCAGCAGCCCAAGGAACACTGAAGCTTTCTTT. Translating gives CASSSPRNTEAFF.

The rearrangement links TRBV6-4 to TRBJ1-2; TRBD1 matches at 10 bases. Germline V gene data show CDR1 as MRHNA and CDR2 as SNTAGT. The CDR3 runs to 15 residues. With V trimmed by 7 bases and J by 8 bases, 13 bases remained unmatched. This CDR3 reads CASITLPGQGRGYTF. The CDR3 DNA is TGTGCCAGCATCACTCTCCCGGGACAGGGGCGGGGCTACACCTTC.

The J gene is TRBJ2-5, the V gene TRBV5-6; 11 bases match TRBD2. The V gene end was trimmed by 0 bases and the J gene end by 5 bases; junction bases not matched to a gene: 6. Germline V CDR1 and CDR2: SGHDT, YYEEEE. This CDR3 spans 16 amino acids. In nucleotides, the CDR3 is TGTGCCAGCAGCTTGGAACTAGCGGGAGTAGCGGAGACCCAGTACTTC. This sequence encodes CASSLELAGVAETQYF.

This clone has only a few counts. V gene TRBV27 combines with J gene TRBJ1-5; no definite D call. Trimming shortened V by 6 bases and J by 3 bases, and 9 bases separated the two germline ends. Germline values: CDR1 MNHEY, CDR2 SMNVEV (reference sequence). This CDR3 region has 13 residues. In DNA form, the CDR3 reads TGTGCCAGCAGGCGGAGGGCCAATCAGCCCCAGCATTTT. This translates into CASRRRANQPQHF.

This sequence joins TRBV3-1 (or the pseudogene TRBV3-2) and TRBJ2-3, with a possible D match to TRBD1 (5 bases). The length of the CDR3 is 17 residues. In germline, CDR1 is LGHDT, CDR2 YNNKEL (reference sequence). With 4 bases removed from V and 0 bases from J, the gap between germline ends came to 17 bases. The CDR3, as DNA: TGTGCCAGCAGCCCCACTACGGTCAGGGAAAGCACAGATACGCAGTATTTT. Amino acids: CASSPTTVRESTDTQYF.

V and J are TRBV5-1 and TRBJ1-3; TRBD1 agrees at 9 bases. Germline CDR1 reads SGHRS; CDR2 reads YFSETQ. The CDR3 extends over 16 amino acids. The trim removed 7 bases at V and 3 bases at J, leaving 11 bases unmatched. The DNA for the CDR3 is TGCGCCAGCGCATCAACAGGGGGCGCGAGTGGAAACACCATATATTTT. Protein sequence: CASASTGGASGNTIYF.

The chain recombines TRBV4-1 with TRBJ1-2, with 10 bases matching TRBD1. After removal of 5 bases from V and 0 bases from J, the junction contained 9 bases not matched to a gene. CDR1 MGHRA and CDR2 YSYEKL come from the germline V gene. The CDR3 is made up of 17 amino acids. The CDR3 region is CASSTRDRGPSNYGYTF. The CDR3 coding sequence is TGCGCCAGCAGCACACGGGACAGGGGCCCTTCTAACTATGGCTACACCTTC.

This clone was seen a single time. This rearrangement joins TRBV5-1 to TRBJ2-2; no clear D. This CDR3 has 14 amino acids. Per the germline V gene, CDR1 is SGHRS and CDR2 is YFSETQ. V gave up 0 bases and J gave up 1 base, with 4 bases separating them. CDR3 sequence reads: CASSLGQNTGELFF. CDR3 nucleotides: TGCGCCAGCAGCTTGGGACAGAACACCGGGGAGCTGTTTTTT.

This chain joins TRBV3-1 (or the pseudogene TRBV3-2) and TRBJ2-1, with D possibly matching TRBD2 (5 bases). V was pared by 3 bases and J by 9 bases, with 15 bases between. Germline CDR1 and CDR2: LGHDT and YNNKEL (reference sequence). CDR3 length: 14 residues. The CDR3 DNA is TGTGCCAGCAGCCATCGCCAAGACCGGGGTGAGCAGTTCTTC. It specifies CASSHRQDRGEQFF.

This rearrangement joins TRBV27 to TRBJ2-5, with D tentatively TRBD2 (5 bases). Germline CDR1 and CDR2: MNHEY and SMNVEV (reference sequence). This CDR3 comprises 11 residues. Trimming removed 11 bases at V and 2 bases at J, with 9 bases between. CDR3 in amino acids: CARRQQETQYF. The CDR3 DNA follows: TGTGCCCGGAGGCAACAAGAGACCCAGTACTTC.

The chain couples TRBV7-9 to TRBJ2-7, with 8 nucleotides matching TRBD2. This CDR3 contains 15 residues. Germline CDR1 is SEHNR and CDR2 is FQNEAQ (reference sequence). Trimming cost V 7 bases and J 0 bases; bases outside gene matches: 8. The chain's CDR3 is CASTLGAGVSYEQYF. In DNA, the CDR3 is TGTGCCAGCACCTTGGGAGCGGGAGTCTCCTACGAGCAGTACTTC. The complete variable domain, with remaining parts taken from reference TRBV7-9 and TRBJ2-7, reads DTGVSQNPRHKITKRGQNVTFRCDPISEHNRLYWYRQTLGQGPEFLTYFQNEAQLEKSRLLSDRFSAERPKGSFSTLEIQRTEQGDSAMYLCASTLGAGVSYEQYFGPGTRLTVT.

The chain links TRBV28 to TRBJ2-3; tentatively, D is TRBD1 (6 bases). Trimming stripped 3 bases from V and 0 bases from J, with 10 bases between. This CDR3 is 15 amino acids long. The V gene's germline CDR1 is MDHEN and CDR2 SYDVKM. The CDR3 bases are TGTGCCAGCAGTTTGTCGGGGACAAGCACAGATACGCAGTATTTT. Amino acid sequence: CASSLSGTSTDTQYF.

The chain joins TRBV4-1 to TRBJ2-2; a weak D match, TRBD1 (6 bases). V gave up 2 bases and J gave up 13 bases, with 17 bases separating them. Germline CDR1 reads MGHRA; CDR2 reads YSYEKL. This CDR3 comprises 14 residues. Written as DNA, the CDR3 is TGCGCCAGCAGCCAAACCCAAGGACAGAAAAGGCTGTTTTTT. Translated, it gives CASSQTQGQKRLFF.

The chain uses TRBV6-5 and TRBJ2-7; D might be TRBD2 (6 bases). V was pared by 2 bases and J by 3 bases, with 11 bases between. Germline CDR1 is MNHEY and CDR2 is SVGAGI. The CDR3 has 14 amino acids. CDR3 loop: CASSYRRASYEQYF. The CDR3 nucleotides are TGTGCCAGCAGTTACCGGAGGGCTAGCTACGAGCAGTACTTC.